The source of this TCR beta chain is a study of early T cells in non-severe SARS-CoV-2 infection. Study details: Sequencing of bulk RNA from unsorted whole blood was done, without chain pairing. Broader study findings: Reliance on VDJdb matching favored anti-spike CD8 responses; private and CD4 specificities were missed.

In this sample, this clonotype turned up a few times. Its antigen is not known. From germline, CDR1 is SGHTA and CDR2 FQGTGA. The CDR3 extends over 15 amino acids. Trimming stripped 3 bases from V and 5 bases from J, with 13 bases between. Each single cDNA molecule received a unique molecular identifier. TCRdb re-analysed the 5' RACE reads in MiXCR, keeping a single row per CDR3 protein. The table lists tens of thousands of distinct CDR3 sequences, 12% of them singletons, with 4.5% in the top ten. Sequenced material: whole blood. This chain connects TRBV7-3 to TRBJ1-4; perhaps TRBD1 as D (6 bases). This receptor was identified in an adult who was a healthcare worker with PCR-confirmed SARS-CoV-2 infection or an uninfected control (not recorded which). The DNA of the CDR3 is TGTGCCAGCAGCTTGGGCGGACAGAGGAATGAAAAACTGTTTTTT. Translating gives CASSLGGQRNEKLFF.